This T cell receptor (beta chain) comes out of a study of beta chain features in type 1 diabetes. General study points: VDJ junctions from patients with type 1 diabetes contained fewer insertions and more deletions. Significant though moderate, a shortening of TCRB CDR3s appeared in all four CD4+ subsets of Type 1 diabetes patients. TCRB repertoires of naive, central memory and Treg cells appeared more similar among patients than among healthy donors. PCR, the amplification step, might favor shorter templates, equally in patients and controls.

Germline loops: CDR1 MDHEN, CDR2 SYDVKM. The CDR3 loop spans 15 amino acids. V lost 2 bases and J 6 bases, leaving 17 bases between the germline ends. Expressed TCRB transcripts got sequenced, as all isolated RNA was reverse transcribed. Assay used: immunoSEQ multiplex PCR; TCRdb lists only in-frame clones, some missing. The sample holds almost 350,000 clones, roughly a tenth seen once. Notes on this clone: Its antigen is not identified.

Researchers reported sorting CD4+ naive, central memory, regulatory and stem cell-like memory cells via CD45RO/CCR7/CD25/CD127/CD95/CD27. This chain uses TRBV28 with TRBJ2-7; D not resolved. The sequence came from a man aged 25-45 years with type 1 diabetes. Sequenced input: central memory CD4+ T cells from blood. In DNA form, the CDR3 reads TGTGCCAGCAGTTTAGACGGCAGGATGCAAAGCGAGCAGTACTTC. It specifies CASSLDGRMQSEQYF.